The present T cell receptor (beta chain) was sequenced within a study of blood T cell repertoires in COVID-19. At the level of the study: Sites across the United States, Italy and Spain contributed samples from acute and convalescent COVID-19. T cells, B-cell-depleted T cells, or PBMCs provided the cDNA or gDNA that served as material.

Produced via immunoSEQ multiplex PCR; TCRdb's table is partial and in-frame only. The table has a few hundred thousand clones, around 85% seen once; the top ten hold about 2.7%. Clinical history reported by participants formed the basis on which cohorts were assigned. Donors of Cohort 3 who recovered were those that had two negative PCRs, clearance, or symptom resolution. The sequencing input was PBMCs or T cells enriched from blood (not recorded which). The clonotype comes from a woman between 45 and 65 years old who had recovered from COVID-19.

The CDR3 sequence is CASSPGTGTFNQPQHF. CDR3 nucleotides: TGTGCCAGCAGCCCCGGGACAGGGACATTCAATCAGCCCCAGCATTTT. The rearrangement links TRBV5-8 to TRBJ1-5, with 9 bases aligning to TRBD1. Germline assignment: CDR1 SGHTS and CDR2 YDEGEE. J lost 3 bases, V lost 4 bases, and 8 bases had no gene match. The CDR3 is made up of 16 amino acids.